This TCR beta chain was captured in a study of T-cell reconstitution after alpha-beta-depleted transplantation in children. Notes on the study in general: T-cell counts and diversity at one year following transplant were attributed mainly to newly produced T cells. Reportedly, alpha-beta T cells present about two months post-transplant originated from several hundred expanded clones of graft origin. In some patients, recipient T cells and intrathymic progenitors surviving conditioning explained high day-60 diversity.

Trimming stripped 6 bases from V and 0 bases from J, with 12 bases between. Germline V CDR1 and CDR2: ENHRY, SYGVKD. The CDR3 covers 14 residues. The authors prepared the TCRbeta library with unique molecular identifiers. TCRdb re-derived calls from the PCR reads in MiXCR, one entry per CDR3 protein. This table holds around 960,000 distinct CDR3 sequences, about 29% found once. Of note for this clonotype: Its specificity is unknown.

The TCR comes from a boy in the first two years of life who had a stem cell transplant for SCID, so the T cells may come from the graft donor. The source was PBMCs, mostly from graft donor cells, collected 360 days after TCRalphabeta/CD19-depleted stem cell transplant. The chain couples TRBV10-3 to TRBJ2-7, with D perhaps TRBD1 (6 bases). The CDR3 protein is CAIRGQPDSYEQYF. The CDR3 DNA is TGTGCCATCAGGGGACAACCGGACTCCTACGAGCAGTACTTC.